This TCR beta chain was retrieved from a study of identical twins. General study points: Reduced insertions were recorded for abundant cord blood beta clonotypes, with no such pattern in memory repertoires. In beta out-of-frame sequences, the excess sharing between twins was weaker. Some out-of-frame alpha sequences were shared by twins, and these showed excess low generation probability.

Details on this clonotype: Its target is not known.

One entry per CDR3 protein, called by TCRdb with MiXCR from the 5' RACE reads. This sample has around 1.7 million distinct CDR3 sequences, with less than 35% found just once. Germline V gives CDR1 SGHDN, CDR2 FVKESK. Trimming pared 4 bases from V and 0 bases from J, leaving 13 bases between. This CDR3 has 17 amino acids. The V call is TRBV14, the J call TRBJ1-6; D gene ambiguous. This clonotype was obtained from a newborn girl in good health. Sequences were obtained from cord blood. CDR3 nucleotides: TGTGCCAGCAGCCGTACCGGGCGCCTCTCCTATAATTCACCCCTCCACTTT. Translating gives CASSRTGRLSYNSPLHF.